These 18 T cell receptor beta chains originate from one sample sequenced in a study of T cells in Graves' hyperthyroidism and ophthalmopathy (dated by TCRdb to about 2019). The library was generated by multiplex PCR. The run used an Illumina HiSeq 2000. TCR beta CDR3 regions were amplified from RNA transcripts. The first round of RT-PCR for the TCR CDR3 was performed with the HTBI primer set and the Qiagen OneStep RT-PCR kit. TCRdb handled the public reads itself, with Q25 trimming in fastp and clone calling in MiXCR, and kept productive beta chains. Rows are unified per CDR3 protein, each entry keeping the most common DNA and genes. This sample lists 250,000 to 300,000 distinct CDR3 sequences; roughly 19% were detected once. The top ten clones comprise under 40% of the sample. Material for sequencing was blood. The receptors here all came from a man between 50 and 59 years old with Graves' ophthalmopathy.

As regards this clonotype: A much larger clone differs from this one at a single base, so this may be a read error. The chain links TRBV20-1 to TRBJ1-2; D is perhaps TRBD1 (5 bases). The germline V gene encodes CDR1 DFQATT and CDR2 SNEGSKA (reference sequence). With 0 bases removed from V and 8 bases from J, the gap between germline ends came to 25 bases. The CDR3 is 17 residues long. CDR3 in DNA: TGCAGTGCTAGAGATCCGGCAGGGAAAGAGGGTCAGGGCGGCTACACCTTC. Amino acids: CSARDPAGKEGQGGYTF.

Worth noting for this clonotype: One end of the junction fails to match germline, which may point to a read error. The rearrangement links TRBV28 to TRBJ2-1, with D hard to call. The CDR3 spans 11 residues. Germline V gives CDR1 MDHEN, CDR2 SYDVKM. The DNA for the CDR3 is TGCGCCAGCAGCCCCGGGAATGAGCAGTTCTTC. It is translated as CASSPGNEQFF.

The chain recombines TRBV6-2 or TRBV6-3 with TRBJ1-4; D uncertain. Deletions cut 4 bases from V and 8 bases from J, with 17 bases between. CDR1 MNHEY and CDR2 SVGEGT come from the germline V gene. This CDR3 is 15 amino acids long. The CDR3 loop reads CASSSKAALGEKLFF. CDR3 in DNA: TGTGCCAGCAGTTCTAAGGCAGCCCTGGGGGAAAAACTGTTTTTT.

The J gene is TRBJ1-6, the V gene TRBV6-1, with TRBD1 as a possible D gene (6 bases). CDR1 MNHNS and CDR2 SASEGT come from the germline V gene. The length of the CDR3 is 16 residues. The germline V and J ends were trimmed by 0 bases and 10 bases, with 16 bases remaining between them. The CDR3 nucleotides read TGTGCCAGCAGTGAAGCCGGCGCAGGGGTACGATCACCCCTCCACTTT. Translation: CASSEAGAGVRSPLHF.

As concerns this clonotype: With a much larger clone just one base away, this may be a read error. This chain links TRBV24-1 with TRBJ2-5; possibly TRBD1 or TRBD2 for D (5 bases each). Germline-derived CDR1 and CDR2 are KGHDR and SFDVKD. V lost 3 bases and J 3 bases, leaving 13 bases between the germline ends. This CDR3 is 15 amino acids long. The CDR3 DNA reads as TGTGCCACCAGTGATGGGGACGTGAGAAAAGAGACCCAGTACTTC. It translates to CATSDGDVRKETQYF.

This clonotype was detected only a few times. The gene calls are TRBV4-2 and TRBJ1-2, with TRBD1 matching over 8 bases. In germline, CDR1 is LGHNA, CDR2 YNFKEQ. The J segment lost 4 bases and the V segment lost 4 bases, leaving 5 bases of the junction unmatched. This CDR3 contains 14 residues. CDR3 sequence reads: CASSPGQGLYGYTF. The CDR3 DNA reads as TGTGCCAGCAGCCCCGGACAGGGCCTCTATGGCTACACCTTC.

The CDR3 here is CASSFAGNGYTF. The CDR3 coding sequence is TGTGCCAGCAGTTTTGCGGGAAATGGCTACACCTTC. The V call is TRBV12-3 or TRBV12-4, the J call TRBJ1-2; D remains unclear. Trimming took off 3 bases at V and 6 bases at J, with 8 bases between the two ends. The CDR3 is 12 residues long.

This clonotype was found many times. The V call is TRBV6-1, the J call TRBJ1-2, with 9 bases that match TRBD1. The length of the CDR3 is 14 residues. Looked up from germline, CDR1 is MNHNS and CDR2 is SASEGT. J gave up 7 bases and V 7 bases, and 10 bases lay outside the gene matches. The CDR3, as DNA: TGTGCCAGCACCCGAACAGGGACAGGGTTTGGCTACACCTTC. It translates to CASTRTGTGFGYTF.

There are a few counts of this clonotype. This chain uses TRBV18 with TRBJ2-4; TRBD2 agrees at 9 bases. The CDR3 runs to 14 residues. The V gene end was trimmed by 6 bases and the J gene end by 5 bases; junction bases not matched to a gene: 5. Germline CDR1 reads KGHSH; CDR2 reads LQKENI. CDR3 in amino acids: CASSSREGQNIQYF. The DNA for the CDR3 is TGTGCCAGCTCGTCGCGGGAGGGCCAAAACATTCAGTACTTC.

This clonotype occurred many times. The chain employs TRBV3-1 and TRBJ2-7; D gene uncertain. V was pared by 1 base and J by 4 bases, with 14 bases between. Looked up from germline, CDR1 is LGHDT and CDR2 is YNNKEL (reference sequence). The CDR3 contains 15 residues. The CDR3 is CASSQGTFYRYEQYF. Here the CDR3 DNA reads TGTGCCAGCAGCCAAGGGACCTTCTATCGGTACGAGCAGTACTTC.

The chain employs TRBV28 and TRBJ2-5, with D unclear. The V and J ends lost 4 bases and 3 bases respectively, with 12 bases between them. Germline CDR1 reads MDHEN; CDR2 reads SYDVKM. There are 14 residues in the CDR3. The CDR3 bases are TGTGCCAGCAGTTATAACAGAGAAAAAGAGACCCAGTACTTC. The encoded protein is CASSYNREKETQYF.

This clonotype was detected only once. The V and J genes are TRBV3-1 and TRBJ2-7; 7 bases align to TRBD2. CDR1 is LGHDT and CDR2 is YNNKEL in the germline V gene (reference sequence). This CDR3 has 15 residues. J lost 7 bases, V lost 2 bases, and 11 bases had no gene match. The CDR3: CASSQPLAGVTEQYF. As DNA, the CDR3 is TGTGCCAGCAGCCAACCTCTGGCGGGAGTGACTGAGCAGTACTTC.

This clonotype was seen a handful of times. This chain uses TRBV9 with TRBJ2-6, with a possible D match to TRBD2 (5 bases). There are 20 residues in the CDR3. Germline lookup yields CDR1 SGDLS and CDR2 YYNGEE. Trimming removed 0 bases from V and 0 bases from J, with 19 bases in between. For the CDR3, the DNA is TGTGCCAGCAGCGTAGAGGGTGGGAGTATCGTGAGCTCTGGGGCCAACGTCCTGACTTTC. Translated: CASSVEGGSIVSSGANVLTF.

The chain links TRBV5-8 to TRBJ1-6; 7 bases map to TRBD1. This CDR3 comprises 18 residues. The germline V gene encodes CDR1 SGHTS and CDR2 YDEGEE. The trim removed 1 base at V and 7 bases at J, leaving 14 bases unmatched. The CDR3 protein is CASSLSVIRDSRNSPLHF. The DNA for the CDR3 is TGTGCCAGCAGCTTGTCAGTGATCCGGGACAGCCGGAATTCACCCCTCCACTTT.

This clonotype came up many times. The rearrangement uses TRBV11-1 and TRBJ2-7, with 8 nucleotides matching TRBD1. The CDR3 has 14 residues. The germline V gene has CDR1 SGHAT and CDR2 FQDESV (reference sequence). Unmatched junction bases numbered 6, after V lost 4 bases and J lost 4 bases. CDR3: CASSSRDRSYEQYF. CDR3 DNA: TGTGCCAGCAGCTCCCGGGACAGGTCTTACGAGCAGTACTTC. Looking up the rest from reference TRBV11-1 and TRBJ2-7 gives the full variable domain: EAEVAQSPRYKITEKSQAVAFWCDPISGHATLYWYRQILGQGPELLVQFQDESVVDDSQLPKDRFSAERLKGVDSTLKIQPAELGDSAMYLCASSSRDRSYEQYFGPGTRLTVT.

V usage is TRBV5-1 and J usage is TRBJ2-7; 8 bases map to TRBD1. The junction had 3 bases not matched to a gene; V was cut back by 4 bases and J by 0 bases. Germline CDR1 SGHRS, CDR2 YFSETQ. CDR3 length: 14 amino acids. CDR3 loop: CASSGTGYSYEQYF. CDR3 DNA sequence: TGCGCCAGCAGCGGGACAGGTTACTCCTACGAGCAGTACTTC.

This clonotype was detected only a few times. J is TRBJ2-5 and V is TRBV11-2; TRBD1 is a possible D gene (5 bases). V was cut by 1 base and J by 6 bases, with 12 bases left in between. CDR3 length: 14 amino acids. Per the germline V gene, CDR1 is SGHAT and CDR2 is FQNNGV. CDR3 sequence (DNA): TGTGCCAGCAGCTTAGCGGCAGGGCGGAAGACCCAGTACTTC. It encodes CASSLAAGRKTQYF.

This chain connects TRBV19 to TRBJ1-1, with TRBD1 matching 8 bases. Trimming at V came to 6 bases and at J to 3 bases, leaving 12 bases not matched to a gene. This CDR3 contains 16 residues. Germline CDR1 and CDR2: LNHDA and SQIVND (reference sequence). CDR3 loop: CASSLPGQGRDTEAFF. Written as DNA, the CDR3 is TGTGCCAGTAGCCTACCCGGACAGGGTAGGGACACTGAAGCTTTCTTT. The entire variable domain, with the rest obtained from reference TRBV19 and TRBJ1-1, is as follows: DGGITQSPKYLFRKEGQNVTLSCEQNLNHDAMYWYRQDPGQGLRLIYYSQIVNDFQKGDIAEGYSVSREKKESFPLTVTSAQKNPTAFYLCASSLPGQGRDTEAFFGQGTRLTVV.